The following is a TCR beta chain sequence with its context. Antigen unknown. Each donor was nominally healthy when sampled (though unrecorded immune exposures were likely). Trimming pared 4 bases from V and 1 base from J, leaving 12 bases between. CDR1 and CDR2 from the germline V gene are MNHEY and SVGAGI. CDR3 length: 15 residues. PCR was performed using 60 Vbeta and 13 Jbeta primers. This table comes from immunoSEQ multiplex PCR, and its TCRdb copy is limited to in-frame clones, with some not included. Of roughly 120,000 clones listed, roughly 63% are singletons. This sample is drawn from a study of cytomegalovirus exposure and HLA in healthy donors. General study points: The likely explanation for a cluster of highly shared sequence variants was sequencing artifact.

The sample taken for sequencing was PBMCs. The rearrangement joins TRBV6-5 to TRBJ2-3, with D uncertain. The TCR comes from a man aged 30 to 39 in good health and CMV-seropositive. This CDR3 is CASSLVAERTDTQYF. Written as DNA, the CDR3 is TGTGCCAGCAGTTTGGTTGCGGAGCGCACAGATACGCAGTATTTT.